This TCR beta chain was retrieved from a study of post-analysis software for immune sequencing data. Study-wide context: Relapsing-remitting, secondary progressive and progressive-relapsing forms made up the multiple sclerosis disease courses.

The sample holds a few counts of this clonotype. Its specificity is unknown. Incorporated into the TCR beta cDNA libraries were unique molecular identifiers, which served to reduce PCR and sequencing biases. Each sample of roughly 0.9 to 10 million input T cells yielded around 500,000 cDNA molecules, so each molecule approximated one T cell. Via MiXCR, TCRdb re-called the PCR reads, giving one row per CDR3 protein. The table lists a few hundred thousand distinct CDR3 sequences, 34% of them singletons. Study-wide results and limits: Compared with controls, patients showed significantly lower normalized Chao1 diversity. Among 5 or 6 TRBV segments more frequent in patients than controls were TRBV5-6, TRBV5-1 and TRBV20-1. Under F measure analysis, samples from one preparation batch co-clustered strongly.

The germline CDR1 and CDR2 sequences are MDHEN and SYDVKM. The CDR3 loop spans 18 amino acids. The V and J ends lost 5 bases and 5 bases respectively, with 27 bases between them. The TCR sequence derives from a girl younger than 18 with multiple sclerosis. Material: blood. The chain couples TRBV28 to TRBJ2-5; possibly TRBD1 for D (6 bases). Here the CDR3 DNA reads TGTGCCAGCAGTACCAAACCCGACGAACAACAGGGCTGGGAGACCCAGTACTTC. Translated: CASSTKPDEQQGWETQYF.